This is a list of T cell receptor beta chains from one sample in a study of response to subunit inactivated influenza vaccine. TCRdb recomputed calls from the RT-PCR reads with MiXCR, one row per CDR3 protein. Here the sample spans about 700,000 distinct CDR3 sequences, around 13% being singletons. The sequencing here drew on PBMCs from blood, taken roughly 15 days before vaccination. All receptors derive from a man aged 50 or older who received an inactivated influenza vaccine. CDR3s include the opening cysteine and the closing phenylalanine or tryptophan. Each record gives: CDR3 DNA, CDR3 protein, J gene, D gene, clone size, V gene. D genes are given only for firm matches. Clone size is not always given. Where it is, it says once, few, many or a class for expanded clones.

CDR3 DNA: TGCGCCAGCAGCTTTAGCGGGGACTACGAGCAGTACTTC; CDR3 protein: CASSFSGDYEQYF; J gene: TRBJ2-7; D gene: TRBD2; clone size: few; V gene: TRBV5-1
CDR3 DNA: TGCGCCAGCAGCCAAGGTCTTAAGGGAGGGTATGGCTACACCTTC; CDR3 protein: CASSQGLKGGYGYTF; J gene: TRBJ1-2; D gene: NA; clone size: few; V gene: TRBV4-3
CDR3 DNA: TGTGCCACCAGCAGGGACCCCGGGACCGCGCACTCCTACGAGCAGTACTTC; CDR3 protein: CATSRDPGTAHSYEQYF; J gene: TRBJ2-7; D gene: NA; clone size: few; V gene: TRBV15
CDR3 DNA: TGCAGTGCCCCCGGGACTAGCGGGTTTATAGCCAAAAACATTCAGTACTTC; CDR3 protein: CSAPGTSGFIAKNIQYF; J gene: TRBJ2-4; D gene: TRBD2; clone size: few; V gene: TRBV20-1
CDR3 DNA: TGTGCCAGCAGCGTTCAACCTAGTAGTGTCACAGATACGCAGTATTTT; CDR3 protein: CASSVQPSSVTDTQYF; J gene: TRBJ2-3; D gene: NA; clone size: NA; V gene: TRBV9
CDR3 DNA: TGTGCCAGCAGGCGGACTAGCGGGCCGACCTACGAGCAGTACTTC; CDR3 protein: CASRRTSGPTYEQYF; J gene: TRBJ2-7; D gene: TRBD2; clone size: NA; V gene: TRBV28
CDR3 DNA: TGTGCCAGCAGCAATGGATTATCTAATGAAAAACTGTTTTTT; CDR3 protein: CASSNGLSNEKLFF; J gene: TRBJ1-4; D gene: NA; clone size: many; V gene: TRBV7-8
CDR3 DNA: TGCAGTGCCGGGACAGGTATTACTTACGAGCAGTACTTC; CDR3 protein: CSAGTGITYEQYF; J gene: TRBJ2-7; D gene: TRBD1; clone size: few; V gene: TRBV20-1
CDR3 DNA: TGTGCCATCAGTGGATGGCGGGAGGGCCCTCAAGATACGCAGTATTTT; CDR3 protein: CAISGWREGPQDTQYF; J gene: TRBJ2-3; D gene: TRBD2; clone size: many; V gene: TRBV10-3
CDR3 DNA: TGCAGCGTTGAGTACAGGGGCAACCAAGAGACCCAGTACTTC; CDR3 protein: CSVEYRGNQETQYF; J gene: TRBJ2-5; D gene: TRBD1; clone size: NA; V gene: TRBV29-1
CDR3 DNA: TGCAGTGCAACCGGGACAAGATACAATGAGCAGTTCTTC; CDR3 protein: CSATGTRYNEQFF; J gene: TRBJ2-1; D gene: NA; clone size: NA; V gene: TRBV20-1
CDR3 DNA: TGTGCAAGTCGCTTAGCCGGGACAGAACAAGAGACCCAGTACTTC; CDR3 protein: CASRLAGTEQETQYF; J gene: TRBJ2-5; D gene: NA; clone size: NA; V gene: TRBV12-2
CDR3 DNA: TGCAGCGTTGTAGACAGCTACGAGCAGTACTTC; CDR3 protein: CSVVDSYEQYF; J gene: TRBJ2-7; D gene: NA; clone size: many; V gene: TRBV29-1
CDR3 DNA: TGTGCCAGCAGCTCAGGGGGAGGGCAAGAGACCCAGTACTTC; CDR3 protein: CASSSGGGQETQYF; J gene: TRBJ2-5; D gene: NA; clone size: many; V gene: TRBV3-1
CDR3 DNA: TGCAGTGCTAGAGGGACAGGTTACTCCTATAATTCACCCCTCCACTTT; CDR3 protein: CSARGTGYSYNSPLHF; J gene: TRBJ1-6; D gene: TRBD1; clone size: NA; V gene: TRBV20-1
CDR3 DNA: TGTGCCAGCAGTTCCCGGGACAGGGGGCGAGAGACCCAGTACTTC; CDR3 protein: CASSSRDRGRETQYF; J gene: TRBJ2-5; D gene: TRBD1; clone size: few; V gene: TRBV6-2/TRBV6-3
CDR3 DNA: TGTGCCAGCAGCTTAGTGGGTTCACATGGCTACACCTTC; CDR3 protein: CASSLVGSHGYTF; J gene: TRBJ1-2; D gene: NA; clone size: NA; V gene: TRBV7-9
CDR3 DNA: TGTGCCAGCAGTATGGCCGGGACTAGGAACAATGAGCAGTTCTTC; CDR3 protein: CASSMAGTRNNEQFF; J gene: TRBJ2-1; D gene: TRBD2; clone size: NA; V gene: TRBV27
CDR3 DNA: TGCGCCAGCAGCCAAGAGGGACTGGGGCCAGAGACCCAGTACTTC; CDR3 protein: CASSQEGLGPETQYF; J gene: TRBJ2-5; D gene: NA; clone size: few; V gene: TRBV4-3
CDR3 DNA: TGTGCCAGCAGCAGGGGGCTGGTTAATCAGCCCCAGCATTTT; CDR3 protein: CASSRGLVNQPQHF; J gene: TRBJ1-5; D gene: TRBD1; clone size: NA; V gene: TRBV2
CDR3 DNA: TGCGCCAGCAGCCAAGATCGCAGGGGGAATAACAATGAGCAGTTCTTC; CDR3 protein: CASSQDRRGNNNEQFF; J gene: TRBJ2-1; D gene: TRBD1; clone size: NA; V gene: TRBV4-3
CDR3 DNA: TGCAGTGCTAGGGGCCTGGGAGCGGAGATTTACAATGAGCAGTTCTTC; CDR3 protein: CSARGLGAEIYNEQFF; J gene: TRBJ2-1; D gene: NA; clone size: few; V gene: TRBV20-1
CDR3 DNA: TGCAGTGCTAGAGCTAGCGGTCACACAGATACGCAGTATTTT; CDR3 protein: CSARASGHTDTQYF; J gene: TRBJ2-3; D gene: TRBD2; clone size: few; V gene: TRBV20-1
CDR3 DNA: TGTGCCAGCAGCTTAGGAGACCTCAGGGCCCAGTTCTTC; CDR3 protein: CASSLGDLRAQFF; J gene: TRBJ2-1; D gene: NA; clone size: NA; V gene: TRBV7-9
CDR3 DNA: TGCGCCAGCAGCTTGTGGAGAGGTCCGGGAGGCGAGACCCAGTACTTC; CDR3 protein: CASSLWRGPGGETQYF; J gene: TRBJ2-5; D gene: TRBD2; clone size: many; V gene: TRBV5-1